The sequence of this T cell receptor beta chain was determined in a study of blood T cells in healthy people across ages. Study as a whole: Researchers report that template switching captured about one barcoded beta molecule per two T cells. Broader study findings: Among T cells, TCR beta diversity per million cells dropped roughly linearly as age rose.

Turning to this clonotype: Its cognate antigen is unknown.

The authors ran a second PCR of about 6 to 12 cycles using a sample-barcoded 5' primer and a J-beta primer mix. The template-switch adaptor was a 5' adaptor with 12 random nucleotides. It tagged each cDNA molecule. MiXCR, run by TCRdb on the 5' RACE reads, gives a single entry per CDR3 protein. In the table there are roughly 1,800,000 distinct CDR3 sequences, roughly 50% of which are singletons. The sequence derives from a woman aged 35 to 49 in good health. The source material was blood.

CDR3 sequence reads: CASSQDSAGRAGGSYEQYF. DNA of the CDR3: TGTGCCAGCAGCCAAGATTCTGCCGGGCGAGCGGGGGGCTCCTACGAGCAGTACTTC. V usage is TRBV4-2 and J usage is TRBJ2-5, with TRBD2 matching 9 bases. The DNA matches TRBJ2-7 better at its end, which makes the J call doubtful. The length of the CDR3 is 19 residues. Germline V gene data show CDR1 as LGHNA and CDR2 as YNFKEQ.